This passage covers 4 T cell receptor beta chains from one sample sequenced in a study of blood T cell dynamics during melanoma immunotherapy. Time point reported: pre-treatment baseline. Here immunoSEQ multiplex PCR was the method, and the copy in TCRdb shows in-frame clones only, minus some. The data contain approximately 3,100 clones, around 93% of them singletons. This material consisted of effector memory CD8+ T cells from blood, taken from a patient treated with checkpoint blockade. Receptors originate from a human donor with melanoma.

This clone has just one count. This chain joins TRBV15 and TRBJ2-5; 7 bases map to TRBD2. J lost 2 bases, V lost 5 bases, and 8 bases had no gene match. CDR3 length: 15 amino acids. Germline CDR1 is LNHNV and CDR2 is YYDKDF (reference sequence). The CDR3 nucleotides are TGTGCCACCAGCCGGACGGGGGAGGGACAAGAGACCCAGTACTTC. Translated: CATSRTGEGQETQYF.

The genes are TRBV6-4 and TRBJ1-3, with D perhaps TRBD1 (6 bases). V was pared by 4 bases and J by 2 bases, with 12 bases between. The CDR3 has 15 residues. Germline assignment: CDR1 MRHNA and CDR2 SNTAGT. CDR3 coding DNA: TGTGCCAGCAGTGCCGCCGCAGGGGCTGGAAACACCATATATTTT. The encoded protein is CASSAAAGAGNTIYF.

The genes are TRBV28 and TRBJ2-4; maybe TRBD1 (6 bases). The CDR3 spans 15 residues. The germline V and J ends were trimmed by 5 bases and 0 bases, with 11 bases remaining between them. CDR1 is MDHEN and CDR2 is SYDVKM in the germline V gene. The CDR3 reads CASSRRQVAKNIQYF. CDR3 bases: TGTGCCAGCAGTCGCCGACAGGTAGCCAAAAACATTCAGTACTTC. The complete variable domain, with remaining parts taken from reference TRBV28 and TRBJ2-4, reads DVKVTQSSRYLVKRTGEKVFLECVQDMDHENMFWYRQDPGLGLRLIYFSYDVKMKEKGDIPEGYSVSREKKERFSLILESASTNQTSMYLCASSRRQVAKNIQYFGAGTRLSVL.

The chain carries TRBV6-5 and TRBJ2-7, with TRBD2 matching 7 bases. The CDR3 totals 14 residues. The V gene end was trimmed by 2 bases and the J gene end by 6 bases; junction bases not matched to a gene: 7. Germline assignment: CDR1 MNHEY and CDR2 SVGAGI. Here the CDR3 DNA reads TGTGCCAGCAGTTACGGGCGGGAGTTTGGCGAGCAGTACTTC. Translating gives CASSYGREFGEQYF.